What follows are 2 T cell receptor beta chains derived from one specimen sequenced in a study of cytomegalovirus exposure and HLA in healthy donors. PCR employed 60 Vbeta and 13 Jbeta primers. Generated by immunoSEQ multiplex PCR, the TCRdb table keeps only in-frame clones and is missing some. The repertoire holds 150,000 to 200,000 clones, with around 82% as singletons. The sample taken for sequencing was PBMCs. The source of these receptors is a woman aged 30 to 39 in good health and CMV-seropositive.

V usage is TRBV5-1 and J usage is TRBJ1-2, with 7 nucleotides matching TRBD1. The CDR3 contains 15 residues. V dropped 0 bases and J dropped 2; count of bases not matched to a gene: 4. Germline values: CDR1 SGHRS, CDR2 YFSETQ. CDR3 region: CASSLAGTANYGYTF. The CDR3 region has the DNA TGCGCCAGCAGCTTGGCCGGGACAGCGAACTATGGCTACACCTTC.

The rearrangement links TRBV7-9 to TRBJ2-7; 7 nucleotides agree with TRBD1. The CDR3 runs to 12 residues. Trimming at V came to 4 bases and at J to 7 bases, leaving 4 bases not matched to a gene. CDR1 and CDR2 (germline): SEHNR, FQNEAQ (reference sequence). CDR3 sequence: CASSSADREQYF. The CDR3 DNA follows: TGTGCCAGCAGCTCAGCGGACAGGGAGCAGTACTTC.